There are many counts of the clone carrying this TCR beta chain. The sample belongs to a study of CD8+ T cells in alopecia areata. Extraction and reverse transcription of RNA yielded cDNA as the sequencing template. Method: immunoSEQ multiplex PCR; TCRdb's copy keeps in-frame clones and lacks some. The sample contains roughly 150,000 clones, approximately 53% of which appear only once. Per the germline V gene, CDR1 is MNHNY and CDR2 is SVGAGI (reference sequence). Deletions cut 4 bases from V and 1 base from J, with 9 bases between. CDR3 size: 14 residues. The origin of this receptor is a human donor with alopecia areata. The rearrangement links TRBV6-6 to TRBJ2-3; the D gene is possibly TRBD2 (5 bases). The source was CD8+ T cells sorted from blood, collected at week 0. This CDR3 reads CASSFDGGTDTQYF. The DNA for the CDR3 is TGTGCCAGCAGTTTCGACGGGGGCACAGATACGCAGTATTTT.